This T cell receptor (beta chain) was sequenced in a study of preoperative IRX-2 immunotherapy in early breast cancer. The CDR3 covers 15 residues. The germline V gene encodes CDR1 SSHAT and CDR2 FNYEAQ (reference sequence). Trimming shortened V by 3 bases and J by 0 bases, and 9 bases separated the two germline ends. Clones were sequenced by immunoSEQ multiplex PCR, and TCRdb holds only the in-frame ones, with some missing. The sample shows tens of thousands of clones, roughly four fifths of them seen only once. Indicated treatment: preoperative locoregional IRX-2 cytokine immunotherapy. Preoperative locoregional IRX-2 cytokine immunotherapy was tested in the phase Ib source study.

The TCR was taken from a human donor with breast cancer. The sample was lymph node tissue, taken after IRX-2 immunotherapy. The V and J genes are TRBV7-7 and TRBJ1-3; D gene unclear. Here the CDR3 DNA reads TGTGCCAGCAGCTTCTTTGACTTCTCTGGAAACACCATATATTTT. Protein: CASSFFDFSGNTIYF.